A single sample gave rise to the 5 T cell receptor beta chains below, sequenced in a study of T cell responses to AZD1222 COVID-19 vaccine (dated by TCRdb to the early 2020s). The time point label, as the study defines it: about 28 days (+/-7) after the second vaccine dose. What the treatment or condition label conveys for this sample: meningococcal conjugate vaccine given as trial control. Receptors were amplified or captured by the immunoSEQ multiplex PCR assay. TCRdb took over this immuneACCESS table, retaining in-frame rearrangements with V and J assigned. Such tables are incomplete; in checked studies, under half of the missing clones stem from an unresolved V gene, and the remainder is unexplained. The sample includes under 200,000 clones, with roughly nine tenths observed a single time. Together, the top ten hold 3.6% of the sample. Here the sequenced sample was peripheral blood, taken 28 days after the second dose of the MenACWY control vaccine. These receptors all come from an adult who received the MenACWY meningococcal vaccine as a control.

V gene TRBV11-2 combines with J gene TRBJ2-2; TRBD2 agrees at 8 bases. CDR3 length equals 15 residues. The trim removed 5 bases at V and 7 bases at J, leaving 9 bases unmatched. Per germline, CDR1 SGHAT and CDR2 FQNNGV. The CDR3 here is CASSGGTSLIGELFF. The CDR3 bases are TGTGCCAGCAGCGGCGGGACTAGTCTCATCGGGGAGCTGTTTTTT.

The CDR3 sequence is CSVGGNTGELFF. The DNA for the CDR3 is TGCAGCGTCGGCGGTAACACCGGGGAGCTGTTTTTT. The chain carries TRBV29-1 and TRBJ2-2, with no clear D. Germline CDR1 SQVTM, CDR2 ANQGSEA. The CDR3 runs 12 residues. Trimming removed 6 bases at V and 2 bases at J, with 7 bases between.

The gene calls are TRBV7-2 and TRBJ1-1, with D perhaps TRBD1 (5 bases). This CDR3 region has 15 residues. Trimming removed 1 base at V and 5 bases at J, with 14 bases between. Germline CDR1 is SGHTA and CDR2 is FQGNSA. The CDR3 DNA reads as TGTGCCAGCAGCTTAGTGCCAGGGAGAGTAACTGAAGCTTTCTTT. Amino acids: CASSLVPGRVTEAFF. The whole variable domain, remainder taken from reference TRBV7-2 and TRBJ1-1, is GAGVSQSPSNKVTEKGKDVELRCDPISGHTALYWYRQSLGQGLEFLIYFQGNSAPDKSGLPSDRFSAERTGGSVSTLTIQRTQQEDSAVYLCASSLVPGRVTEAFFGQGTRLTVV.

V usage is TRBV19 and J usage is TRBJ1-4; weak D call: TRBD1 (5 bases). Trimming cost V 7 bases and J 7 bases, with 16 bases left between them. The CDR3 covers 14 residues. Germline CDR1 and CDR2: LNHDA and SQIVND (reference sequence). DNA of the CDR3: TGTGCCAGTAATGACAGATCGGGAGGTGAAAAACTGTTTTTT. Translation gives CASNDRSGGEKLFF.

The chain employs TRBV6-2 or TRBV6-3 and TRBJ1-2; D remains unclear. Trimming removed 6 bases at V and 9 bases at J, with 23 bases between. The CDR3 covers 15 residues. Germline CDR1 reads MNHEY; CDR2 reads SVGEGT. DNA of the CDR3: TGTGCCAGCAGCGCCTTTCCCTGGCGTGAGGTGAGCTACACCTTC. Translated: CASSAFPWREVSYTF.